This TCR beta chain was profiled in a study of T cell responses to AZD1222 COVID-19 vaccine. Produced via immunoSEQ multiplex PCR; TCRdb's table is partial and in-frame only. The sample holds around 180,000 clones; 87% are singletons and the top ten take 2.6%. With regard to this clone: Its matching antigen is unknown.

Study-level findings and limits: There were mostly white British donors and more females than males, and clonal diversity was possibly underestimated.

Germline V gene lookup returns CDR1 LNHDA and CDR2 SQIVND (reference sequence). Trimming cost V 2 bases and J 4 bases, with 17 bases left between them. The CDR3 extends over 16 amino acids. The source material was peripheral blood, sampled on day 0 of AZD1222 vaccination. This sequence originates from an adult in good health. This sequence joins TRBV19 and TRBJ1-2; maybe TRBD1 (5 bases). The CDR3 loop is CASSIMVEGQGYGYTF. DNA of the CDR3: TGTGCCAGTAGTATAATGGTCGAAGGTCAGGGCTATGGCTACACCTTC.